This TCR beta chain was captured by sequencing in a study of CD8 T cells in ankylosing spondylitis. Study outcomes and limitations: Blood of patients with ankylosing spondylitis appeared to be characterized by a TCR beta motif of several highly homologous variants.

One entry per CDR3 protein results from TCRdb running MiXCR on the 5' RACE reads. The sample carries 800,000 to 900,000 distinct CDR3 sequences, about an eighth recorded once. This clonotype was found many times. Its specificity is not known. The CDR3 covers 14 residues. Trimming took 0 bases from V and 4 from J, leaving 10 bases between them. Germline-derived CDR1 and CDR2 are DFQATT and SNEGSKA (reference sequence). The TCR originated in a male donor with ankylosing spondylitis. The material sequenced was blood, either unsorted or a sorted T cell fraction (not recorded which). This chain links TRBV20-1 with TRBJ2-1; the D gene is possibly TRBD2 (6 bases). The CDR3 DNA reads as TGCAGTGCTAGAGATAGGGCGGGGTACAATGAGCAGTTCTTC. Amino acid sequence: CSARDRAGYNEQFF.